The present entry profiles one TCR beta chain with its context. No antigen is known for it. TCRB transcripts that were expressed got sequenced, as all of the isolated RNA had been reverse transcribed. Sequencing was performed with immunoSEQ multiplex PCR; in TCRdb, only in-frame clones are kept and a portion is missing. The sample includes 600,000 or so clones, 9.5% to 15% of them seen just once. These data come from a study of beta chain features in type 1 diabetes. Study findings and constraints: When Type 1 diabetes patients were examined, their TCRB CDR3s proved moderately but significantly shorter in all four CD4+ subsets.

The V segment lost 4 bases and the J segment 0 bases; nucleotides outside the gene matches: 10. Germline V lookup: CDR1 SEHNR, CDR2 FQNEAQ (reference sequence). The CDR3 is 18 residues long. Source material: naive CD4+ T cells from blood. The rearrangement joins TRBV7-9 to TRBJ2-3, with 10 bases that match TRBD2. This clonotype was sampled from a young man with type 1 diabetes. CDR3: CASSSWASGGSSTDTQYF. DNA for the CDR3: TGTGCCAGCAGCTCCTGGGCTAGCGGGGGTTCTAGCACAGATACGCAGTATTTT.